The present TCR beta chain was sequenced within a study of vaccination and CD4 T cells after COVID-19. The treatment here: approximately nine-day PBMC culture with coronavirus spike peptide pools or control peptides (ViraFEST assay). Whole-study findings and limits: It was found that, in convalescent patients, 304 of 307 vaccine-specific clones were spike mono-reactive.

Oncomine TCR Beta short-read sequencing was applied to DNA from cultured CD4+ T cells. One entry per CDR3 protein results from TCRdb running MiXCR on the PCR reads. Of approximately 9,400 distinct CDR3 sequences listed, 28% are singletons. A remark on this clonotype: Its cognate antigen is unknown.

With 3 bases removed from V and 7 bases from J, the gap between germline ends came to 4 bases. Germline CDR1 and CDR2: SGHVS and FNYEAQ. The CDR3 is made up of 12 amino acids. The clonotype comes from a human donor who had recovered from COVID-19. The rearrangement links TRBV7-6 to TRBJ1-6; D is unclear. Sequencing was performed on CD4+ T cells from blood, cultured in vitro, taken after SARS-CoV-2 vaccination. The CDR3 here is CASSFANSPLHF. Here the CDR3 DNA reads TGTGCCAGCAGCTTCGCGAATTCACCCCTCCACTTT.